This TCR beta chain is drawn from a study of blood T cells in healthy people across ages. Turning to the study itself: Template switching picked up about one barcoded beta molecule for each two T cells.

V lost 2 bases and J lost 8, with 6 bases in between. Germline V gene lookup returns CDR1 SEHNR and CDR2 FQNEAQ (reference sequence). CDR3 length: 11 residues. Alongside a J-beta primer mix, a sample-barcoded 5' primer served in a second PCR lasting roughly 7 to 12 cycles. One entry per CDR3 protein, called by TCRdb with MiXCR from the 5' RACE reads. The sample has about 730,000 distinct CDR3 sequences; roughly two fifths are singletons. This clonotype was sampled from a woman aged 55-69 years in good health. Input material: blood. The V and J genes are TRBV7-9 and TRBJ1-1; D uncertain. CDR3 residues: CASSLNAEAFF. CDR3 nucleotide sequence: TGTGCCAGCAGCTTAAACGCAGAAGCTTTCTTT. The complete variable domain, with remaining parts taken from reference TRBV7-9 and TRBJ1-1, reads DTGVSQNPRHKITKRGQNVTFRCDPISEHNRLYWYRQTLGQGPEFLTYFQNEAQLEKSRLLSDRFSAERPKGSFSTLEIQRTEQGDSAMYLCASSLNAEAFFGQGTRLTVV.